These 8 T cell receptor beta chains share one sample of origin, sequenced in a study of glioma-infiltrating T cells. TCR alpha and beta CDR3 regions were amplified from RNA using iRepertoire nested multiplex PCR. A single record per CDR3 protein comes from TCRdb applying MiXCR to the multiplex PCR reads. The sample shows around 350,000 distinct CDR3 sequences, around 45% of them seen only once. Sequencing used glioma tissue, nonneoplastic brain tissue, or PBMCs (not recorded which). Every receptor here comes from a human donor with low-grade glioma or glioblastoma, undergoing nonglioma brain surgery, or in good health (not recorded which).

The table lists this clonotype with a few counts. One base away lies a much larger clone, so this may be a sequencing read error. This chain uses TRBV4-1 with TRBJ2-1; maybe TRBD2 (5 bases). Germline-derived CDR1 and CDR2 are MGHRA and YSYEKL. The CDR3 contains 13 residues. The CDR3: CASSLGLNNEQLF. CDR3 in DNA: TGCGCCAGCAGCCTAGGACTCAACAATGAGCAGCTCTTC.

This clonotype came up a few times. The V gene is TRBV18, the J gene TRBJ1-1; maybe TRBD1 (6 bases). The CDR3 sequence is 14 residues long. The V gene lost 4 bases and the J gene lost 3 bases, with 12 bases spanning the gap. Germline V gene data show CDR1 as KGHSH and CDR2 as LQKENI. CDR3 loop: CASSLGGWDTEAFF. For the CDR3, the DNA is TGTGCCAGCTCACTAGGGGGATGGGACACTGAAGCTTTCTTT.

This clonotype was found many times. This chain links TRBV6-1 with TRBJ2-1; 7 bases fit TRBD2. Looked up from germline, CDR1 is MNHNS and CDR2 is SASEGT. The length of the CDR3 is 13 residues. V trimming: 8 bases; J trimming: 9 bases; junction bases outside the gene matches: 10. The CDR3 DNA is TGTGCCAGCCAGGTGGGGAGGGTTAGTGAGCAGTTCTTC. Protein product: CASQVGRVSEQFF.

The chain is built from TRBV6-5 and TRBJ2-5; 9 bases match TRBD1. With 2 bases clipped from V and 5 bases from J, the junction kept 6 bases outside the gene matches. This CDR3 has 15 amino acids. CDR1 and CDR2 (germline): MNHEY, SVGAGI. CDR3 bases: TGTGCCAGCAGTTACCTGGGACAGGGAAAGGAGACCCAGTACTTC. This gives the protein CASSYLGQGKETQYF.

This clonotype has at least ten counts. The chain recombines TRBV15 with TRBJ2-7, with D possibly matching TRBD1 (6 bases). The germline V gene has CDR1 LNHNV and CDR2 YYDKDF (reference sequence). This CDR3 is built from 14 residues. The V end lost 1 base, the J end lost 1 base, and 8 bases lay between the germline ends. The CDR3: CATSRGRGSYEQYF. In DNA, the CDR3 is TGTGCCACCAGCAGAGGCAGGGGATCCTACGAGCAGTACTTC.

On this clonotype itself: One base away lies a much larger clone, so this may be a sequencing read error. The chain couples TRBV28 to TRBJ2-1, with 12 positions matching TRBD2. Germline V gene lookup returns CDR1 MDHEN and CDR2 SYDVKM. This CDR3 is built from 16 residues. The CDR3 here is CASREPGLAGGNERFF. As DNA, the CDR3 is TGTGCCAGCAGAGAACCGGGACTAGCGGGCGGGAATGAGCGGTTCTTC.

Notes on this clonotype: With a much larger clone just one base away, this may be a read error. The chain carries TRBV27 and TRBJ2-3; D call uncertain. V lost 2 bases and J 0 bases, leaving 12 bases between the germline ends. Germline V lookup: CDR1 MNHEY, CDR2 SMNVEV (reference sequence). This CDR3 comprises 16 residues. Here the CDR3 reads CASSLVRFASTDTQYF. CDR3 DNA sequence: TGTGCCAGCAGTTTAGTAAGATTTGCTAGCACAGATACGCAGTATTTT.

This clonotype was counted a single time. With a much larger clone just one base away, this may be a read error. In DNA, the CDR3 is TGTGCCAGCAGTAGTACAGGGGGCACCAACACCGGGGAGCTGTTTTTT. Translating it yields CASSSTGGTNTGELFF. This rearrangement joins TRBV6-2 or TRBV6-3 to TRBJ2-2; 9 bases agree with TRBD1. The J segment lost 2 bases and the V segment lost 5 bases, leaving 6 bases of the junction unmatched. The germline CDR1 and CDR2 sequences are MNHEY and SVGEGT. The CDR3 length is 16 residues.